Listed here is a single T cell receptor (beta chain). Germline assignment: CDR1 SGHNT and CDR2 YYREEE (reference sequence). The CDR3 length is 13 residues. Trimming cost V 5 bases and J 2 bases; bases outside gene matches: 4. This sample is drawn from a study of blood T cell repertoires in COVID-19. Produced via immunoSEQ multiplex PCR; TCRdb's table is partial and in-frame only. Of a few hundred thousand clones listed, approximately 87% are singletons. This TCR derives from a woman aged 45 to 65 with acute or convalescent COVID-19. This chain uses TRBV5-4 with TRBJ2-7; TRBD1 matches 7 bases. The sample comprised peripheral blood. CDR3 in DNA: TGTGCCAGCAGTCGGGACAGTACCTACGAGCAGTACTTC. Its translation is CASSRDSTYEQYF.